This TCR beta chain was documented in a study of control samples from healthy donors and cancer patients. CDR3 length equals 13 residues. Germline CDR1 is MRHNA and CDR2 is SNTAGT. V shed 10 bases and J shed 0 bases, with 12 bases lying between them. Using immunoSEQ multiplex PCR, the repertoire was profiled, and TCRdb retains in-frame clones only, with some absent. The repertoire holds 150,000 or so clones, with about 86% as singletons. The specimen was blood. This chain uses TRBV6-4 with TRBJ1-1; D may be TRBD1 (5 bases). This clonotype originated in a young woman in good health. CDR3 region: CATNRQMNTEAFF. The CDR3 DNA reads as TGTGCCACCAACAGGCAAATGAACACTGAAGCTTTCTTT.